This note documents a single T cell receptor beta chain sequence. Sequenced by immunoSEQ multiplex PCR; TCRdb stores in-frame clones only, minus some. The table records about 110,000 clones, almost 80% of them present only once. The CDR3 totals 14 residues. The germline CDR1 and CDR2 sequences are SEHNR and FQNEAQ (reference sequence). The V end lost 5 bases, the J end lost 7 bases, and 17 bases lay between the germline ends. These data are taken from a study of blood T cell repertoires in COVID-19. The rearrangement links TRBV7-9 to TRBJ1-2, with no clear D. The sample consisted of peripheral blood. The clonotype comes from a woman aged 80 or older with active or convalescent COVID-19. The CDR3 DNA reads TGTGCCAGCAGCGCGACGATGGTTGACTTTGGCTACACCTTC. Its translation is CASSATMVDFGYTF.